Included here is one T cell receptor (beta chain) sequence, with context. The sample originates from a study of blood T cell repertoires in COVID-19. Across the study: The origin of the acute and convalescent COVID-19 samples was the United States, Italy and Spain. The analysed material was cDNA or gDNA that came from T cells, B-cell-depleted T cells, or PBMCs.

V dropped 0 bases and J dropped 6; count of bases not matched to a gene: 3. The germline gives CDR1 SGHRS, CDR2 YFSETQ. The CDR3 covers 15 residues. Authors' data handling: Counts of nucleated cells, estimated from reference gene primer amplification, were obtained. Sequencing used immunoSEQ multiplex PCR; TCRdb keeps in-frame clones, though not all of them. The DNA gave D and trimming, while V, J and clone size come from that table. This sample has some 44,000 clones; roughly four fifths occur once, and the top ten carry 20% to 30%. The sequencing sample was made of peripheral blood. The chain combines TRBV5-1 with TRBJ1-2; 12 nucleotides agree with TRBD1. This sequence originates from a woman in her sixties or seventies with acute or convalescent COVID-19. This CDR3 reads CASSLEGQGANGYTF. The DNA of the CDR3 is TGCGCCAGCAGCTTGGAGGGACAGGGGGCGAATGGCTACACCTTC.